The 29 T cell receptor beta chains presented below share a single source sample, sequenced in a study of cytomegalovirus exposure and HLA in healthy donors. Primers: 60 Vbeta forward and 13 Jbeta reverse. Sequenced by immunoSEQ multiplex PCR; TCRdb stores in-frame clones only, minus some. In the table there are 210,000 or so clones, around four fifths of which are singletons. The sample taken for sequencing was PBMCs. Receptors originate from an older woman in good health and CMV-seropositive.

This chain links TRBV5-5 with TRBJ2-5; 8 bases map to TRBD1. TRBJ2-7 explains the end of the DNA better; the J call may be wrong. The CDR3 loop spans 15 amino acids. Germline values: CDR1 SGHKS, CDR2 YYEKEE (reference sequence). The CDR3 nucleotides read TGTGCCAGCAGCTTGACGCCAGGGGGCTACTACGAGCAGTACTTC. Its protein is CASSLTPGGYYEQYF.

The rearrangement joins TRBV6-1 to TRBJ2-2; the match to TRBD1 covers 9 bases. The CDR3 length is 15 residues. Germline V gene sequence: CDR1 MNHNS, CDR2 SASEGT. Trimming at V came to 0 bases and at J to 5 bases, leaving 1 base not matched to a gene. The CDR3 is CASSEAGTGTGELFF. The DNA for the CDR3 is TGTGCCAGCAGTGAAGCGGGGACAGGGACCGGGGAGCTGTTTTTT.

The chain carries TRBV4-2 and TRBJ2-2; no firm D call. Trimming shortened V by 0 bases and J by 6 bases, and 5 bases separated the two germline ends. The CDR3 has 13 residues. Germline CDR1 is LGHNA and CDR2 is YNFKEQ. The CDR3 bases are TGTGCCAGCAGCCAAGACGAGGCCGGGGAGCTGTTTTTT. Its translation is CASSQDEAGELFF.

This clone was picked up one time. The chain carries TRBV11-1 and TRBJ1-5, with D possibly matching TRBD1 (6 bases). Trimming stripped 5 bases from V and 3 bases from J, with 17 bases between. Per germline, CDR1 SGHAT and CDR2 FQDESV (reference sequence). This CDR3 is 16 amino acids long. The CDR3 here is CASSPPGGLNNQPQHF. The CDR3 region has the DNA TGTGCCAGCAGCCCCCCCGGGGGGCTTAACAATCAGCCCCAGCATTTT. Together with reference TRBV11-1 and TRBJ1-5, the CDR3 gives the full variable domain: EAEVAQSPRYKITEKSQAVAFWCDPISGHATLYWYRQILGQGPELLVQFQDESVVDDSQLPKDRFSAERLKGVDSTLKIQPAELGDSAMYLCASSPPGGLNNQPQHFGDGTRLSIL.

The chain joins TRBV7-9 to TRBJ1-5; 10 bases agree with TRBD1. CDR3 length equals 16 residues. Germline CDR1 SEHNR, CDR2 FQNEAQ (reference sequence). After removal of 1 base from V and 3 bases from J, the junction contained 3 bases not matched to a gene. CDR3 DNA sequence: TGTGCCAGCAGCTTAGGGGACAGGGGATTCAATCAGCCCCAGCATTTT. Translation: CASSLGDRGFNQPQHF.

The gene calls are TRBV7-8 and TRBJ2-3, with D perhaps TRBD1 (6 bases). V dropped 5 bases and J dropped 5 bases, with 11 bases sitting between them. Germline CDR1 is SGHVS and CDR2 is FQNEAQ. The CDR3 is 13 amino acids. Here the CDR3 reads CASSPVGGDTQYF. The CDR3 bases are TGTGCCAGCAGCCCCGTAGGGGGAGATACGCAGTATTTT.

In this sample, this clone turned up a few times. V and J are TRBV7-8 and TRBJ2-1, with 7 bases matching TRBD1. CDR3 size: 14 residues. Germline V gene data show CDR1 as SGHVS and CDR2 as FQNEAQ. V was pared by 5 bases and J by 4 bases, with 5 bases of the junction left unmatched. The CDR3 sequence is CASSDRDSYNEQFF. As DNA, the CDR3 is TGTGCCAGCAGCGACCGGGACAGTTACAATGAGCAGTTCTTC.

The chain is built from TRBV10-3 and TRBJ1-4; D perhaps matches TRBD1 (5 bases). Germline lookup yields CDR1 ENHRY and CDR2 SYGVKD. The CDR3 spans 14 residues. Trimming shortened V by 6 bases and J by 0 bases, and 8 bases separated the two germline ends. CDR3 in DNA: TGTGCCATCAGCGCACAGGCAACTAATGAAAAACTGTTTTTT. Residues: CAISAQATNEKLFF.

CDR3 sequence reads: CAISESTLAGVGELFF. CDR3 DNA: TGTGCCATCAGTGAGTCGACACTAGCGGGGGTTGGGGAGCTGTTTTTT. The chain combines TRBV10-3 with TRBJ2-2; TRBD2 matches at 11 bases. Looked up from germline, CDR1 is ENHRY and CDR2 is SYGVKD. The length of the CDR3 is 16 residues. Trimming cost V 0 bases and J 8 bases; bases outside gene matches: 5.

The genes are TRBV5-4 and TRBJ2-7; 9 nucleotides match TRBD1. J was trimmed by 7 bases and V by 4 bases; bases with no gene match: 12. There are 15 residues in the CDR3. Per germline, CDR1 SGHNT and CDR2 YYREEE (reference sequence). CDR3 in DNA: TGTGCCAGCAGCCCTTACGGGACGACAGGGGGGGAGCAGTACTTC. This translates into CASSPYGTTGGEQYF.

The V call is TRBV7-2, the J call TRBJ2-7, with D maybe TRBD2 (6 bases). Germline CDR1 SGHTA, CDR2 FQGNSA. The length of the CDR3 is 14 residues. V dropped 4 bases and J dropped 3 bases, with 13 bases sitting between them. Here the CDR3 DNA reads TGTGCCAGCAGCTCGTCGGAGACTAGCTACGAGCAGTACTTC. Its translation: CASSSSETSYEQYF.

The rearrangement uses TRBV6-6 and TRBJ2-1; 15 nucleotides agree with TRBD2. J gave up 7 bases and V 4 bases, and 5 bases lay outside the gene matches. This CDR3 region has 16 residues. Looked up from germline, CDR1 is MNHNY and CDR2 is SVGAGI (reference sequence). As DNA, the CDR3 is TGTGCCAGCAGTTTGCGGACTAGCGGGGGGGGGAATGAGCAGTTCTTC. Protein product: CASSLRTSGGGNEQFF.

This rearrangement joins TRBV5-6 to TRBJ2-1; D might be TRBD2 (6 bases). The V end was cut by 2 bases, the J end by 3 bases, with 15 bases between. The CDR3 has 16 amino acids. CDR1 is SGHDT and CDR2 is YYEEEE in the germline V gene. The CDR3: CASSFRAAGYYNEQFF. CDR3 DNA sequence: TGTGCCAGCAGCTTTCGTGCCGCGGGGTACTACAATGAGCAGTTCTTC.

V usage is TRBV28 and J usage is TRBJ2-2; D is undetermined. Germline CDR1 MDHEN, CDR2 SYDVKM. The CDR3 consists of 12 residues. The ends were cut back, 1 base at V and 8 bases at J, with 5 bases in the middle. The CDR3 coding sequence is TGTGCCAGCAGTTTATTGCGGGGGGAGCTGTTTTTT. Amino acids: CASSLLRGELFF.

The rearrangement links TRBV5-6 to TRBJ2-7, with 10 nucleotides matching TRBD2. V shed 3 bases, J shed 2 bases, and the junction held 11 bases outside the gene matches. Germline CDR1 and CDR2: SGHDT and YYEEEE. CDR3 length: 17 amino acids. CDR3 residues: CASSYVPTSGFTYEQYF. The CDR3 nucleotides read TGTGCCAGCAGCTACGTCCCGACTAGCGGGTTTACCTACGAGCAGTACTTC.

This clone showed up just once. The chain combines TRBV5-1 with TRBJ2-1; 8 nucleotides align to TRBD1. The germline V gene encodes CDR1 SGHRS and CDR2 YFSETQ. V dropped 4 bases and J dropped 12; count of bases not matched to a gene: 6. The CDR3 has 12 amino acids. The CDR3 reads CASSPTGTGQFF. CDR3 in DNA: TGCGCCAGCAGCCCCACCGGGACAGGGCAGTTCTTC.

V usage is TRBV28 and J usage is TRBJ2-3; no definite D call. The CDR3 is made up of 13 amino acids. V lost 2 bases and J lost 4, with 7 bases in between. Germline V gives CDR1 MDHEN, CDR2 SYDVKM. DNA of the CDR3: TGTGCCAGCAGTTTAGCTAGAGCAGATACGCAGTATTTT. Translation gives CASSLARADTQYF.

CDR3 sequence reads: CAISEHLQETQYF. CDR3 nucleotides: TGTGCCATCAGTGAACACCTCCAAGAGACCCAGTACTTC. The chain is built from TRBV10-3 and TRBJ2-5; D is unresolved. Germline V gene data show CDR1 as ENHRY and CDR2 as SYGVKD. CDR3 length: 13 residues. The germline V and J ends were trimmed by 3 bases and 1 base, with 6 bases remaining between them.

The chain is built from TRBV10-3 and TRBJ2-3; D unresolved. V gave up 6 bases and J gave up 6 bases, with 13 bases separating them. The CDR3 consists of 13 residues. Per the germline V gene, CDR1 is ENHRY and CDR2 is SYGVKD. CDR3: CAISNSLRDTQYF. The DNA for the CDR3 is TGTGCCATCAGCAACTCACTCCGCGATACGCAGTATTTT.

The chain couples TRBV7-2 to TRBJ1-3; D ambiguous. Germline-derived CDR1 and CDR2 are SGHTA and FQGNSA. CDR3 length equals 13 residues. Trimming shortened V by 7 bases and J by 4 bases, and 11 bases separated the two germline ends. The CDR3 reads CASTLGGGNTIYF. DNA of the CDR3: TGTGCCAGCACCCTAGGAGGAGGAAACACCATATATTTT.

The gene calls are TRBV18 and TRBJ2-7; D is possibly TRBD1 (5 bases). V was trimmed by 0 bases and J by 2 bases, leaving 8 bases between them. The CDR3 runs 14 residues. Germline CDR1 reads KGHSH; CDR2 reads LQKENI. The CDR3 nucleotides read TGTGCCAGCTCACCACCAGCAGGGCCCTACGAGCAGTACTTC. Protein: CASSPPAGPYEQYF.

V and J are TRBV4-3 and TRBJ2-5; 7 nucleotides agree with TRBD1. From germline, CDR1 is LGHNA and CDR2 YSLEER. Trimming took 3 bases from V and 2 from J; bases not matched to a gene: 6. CDR3 length: 15 residues. Here the CDR3 reads CASSHDPGQQETQYF. The CDR3 region has the DNA TGCGCCAGCAGCCATGATCCGGGACAGCAAGAGACCCAGTACTTC.

CDR3 nucleotides: TGTGCCAGCAGTGCCCCGGGACAGTTGAACACTGAAGCTTTCTTT. It is translated as CASSAPGQLNTEAFF. J is TRBJ1-1 and V is TRBV6-6; 7 positions agree with TRBD1. The V and J ends lost 5 bases and 0 bases, in that order; junction bases with no gene match: 6. The CDR3 covers 15 residues. Germline assignment: CDR1 MNHNY and CDR2 SVGAGI (reference sequence).

This chain links TRBV27 with TRBJ2-7; TRBD2 might be the D (5 bases). V was cut by 5 bases and J by 4 bases, with 15 bases left in between. CDR3 length: 14 residues. Looked up from germline, CDR1 is MNHEY and CDR2 is SMNVEV (reference sequence). The CDR3 DNA reads as TGTGCCAGCAGTAAAACCCGGGGTGGGTACGAGCAGTACTTC. Encoded protein: CASSKTRGGYEQYF.

J is TRBJ1-6 and V is TRBV6-1; no clear D. Trimming took 3 bases from V and 7 from J, leaving 16 bases between them. CDR1 is MNHNS, CDR2 SASEGT, per germline. The CDR3 length is 16 residues. CDR3 region: CASSDNPGNRNSPLHF. The CDR3 DNA sequence: TGTGCCAGCAGTGATAATCCCGGGAATAGGAATTCACCCCTCCACTTT.

CDR3 nucleotides: TGTGCCAGTAAGGAGCGGGGGGACACAGATACGCAGTATTTT. This translates into CASKERGDTDTQYF. This chain links TRBV19 with TRBJ2-3; 9 nucleotides match TRBD2. V was pared by 7 bases and J by 2 bases, with 4 bases of the junction left unmatched. Germline V lookup: CDR1 LNHDA, CDR2 SQIVND (reference sequence). CDR3 size: 14 residues.

V gene TRBV6-1 combines with J gene TRBJ2-1, with 7 bases that match TRBD1. Germline V gene data show CDR1 as MNHNS and CDR2 as SASEGT. The CDR3 consists of 16 residues. After removal of 2 bases from V and 0 bases from J, the junction contained 4 bases not matched to a gene. The CDR3, as DNA: TGTGCCAGCAGTGAAAGGGGGCGGAGCTCCTACAATGAGCAGTTCTTC. Its translation is CASSERGRSSYNEQFF.

The rearrangement joins TRBV18 to TRBJ2-1, with a possible D match to TRBD1 (6 bases). Germline CDR1 is KGHSH and CDR2 is LQKENI. This CDR3 comprises 11 residues. Trimming shortened V by 6 bases and J by 10 bases, and 10 bases separated the two germline ends. CDR3 protein: CASSDRTEQFF. As DNA, the CDR3 is TGTGCCAGCTCCGACAGGACCGAGCAGTTCTTC.

This chain connects TRBV21-1 to TRBJ2-5; the tabulated D call, TRBD2, remains unverified against the DNA. TRBV21-1 represents a pseudogene. CDR3 length: 12 amino acids. The CDR3 DNA reads TGTGCCAGCATTAGACTACAAGAGACCCAGTACTTC. Translation gives CASIRLQETQYF.